Listed here is a single TCR beta chain. Its target antigen remains unknown. Per-base qualities were not stored, and no clone one base away is much larger. For sequencing of the TCRbeta CDR3 region, genomic DNA was extracted from the sorted cells. TCRbeta CDR3 regions were sequenced using the immunoSEQ Assay. TCRdb carries this immuneACCESS record with in-frame sequences only. Its versions omit some clonotypes, under half of them owing to an unresolved V gene in the studies checked, with the rest unexplained. For this sample there are about 20,000 clones; over 65% appear just once. Around 59% of the sample is taken by the ten largest. The trial excluded patients who had a history of autoimmune disease or who were on systemic immunosuppression. Peripheral blood for TCR sequencing was drawn from every dose cohort at baseline, at cycle 4 day 1 and at cycle 7 day 1. Samples came from an open-label, multicenter, first-in-human phase I dose-escalation trial of ivuxolimab. Adults with locally advanced or metastatic melanoma, renal cell, hepatocellular, or head and neck squamous cell carcinoma were enrolled in the trial. Before TCR sequencing, CD4+ T cells and CD8+ T cells from peripheral blood were sorted into separate populations.

These data are taken from a study of OX40 agonist ivuxolimab in advanced cancers. Regarding the study in general: Ivuxolimab, which targeted the costimulatory receptor OX40 (CD134), was an agonistic, fully human IgG2 monoclonal antibody. Intravenous ivuxolimab was administered to patients every 2 weeks at six dose levels: 0.01, 0.1, 0.3, 1.5, 3 and 10 mg/kg. Of the roughly 51 patients in dose escalation, around 20 had hepatocellular carcinoma, some 15 had melanoma, 9 had renal cell carcinoma and 9 had head and neck cancer. In the dose-escalation cohort, around four fifths of patients were male, and the mean age was roughly 56 years with a range of about 23 to 79. Patients were allowed to have had prior anti-PD-1, anti-PD-L1 or anti-CTLA-4 therapy, and around 41% of the dose-escalation patients had previously received checkpoint inhibitors. Partial responses occurred in three dose-escalation patients: two with cutaneous melanoma and one with hepatocellular carcinoma. The purpose of peripheral TCRbeta sequencing was to test whether ivuxolimab changed TCR sequence diversity and led to clonal T-cell expansion. The paper covers the monotherapy dose-escalation part of the phase I ivuxolimab trial, which included N ≈ 57 patients.

Points the paper makes about the study in general: In the 0.1-3.0 mg/kg groups, partial responders were among the patients with the lowest normalized peripheral clonal expansion, particularly in CD8+ T cells. The antigen specificity of the peripheral T cells that underwent clonal expansion was not determined. Low levels of normalized T-cell clonal expansion were also shown by some nonresponding patients. After ivuxolimab, expanded clones were on average more numerous among CD8+ T cells than among CD4+ T cells. At doses of 0.1 to 3.0 mg/kg, clonal expansion of both CD4+ and CD8+ blood T cells was observed from baseline to week 6.

The CDR3 numbers 19 residues from cysteine through phenylalanine. Only the CDR3 DNA stays, 57 bases, in frame from base 1. V is pruned by 6 bases and J by 1 base, leaving 16 bases of the junction without a gene match. The CDR1 and CDR2 encoded by the germline V gene are MDHEN and SYDVKM. The starting material was CD4+ or CD8+ T cells sorted from blood, obtained in a trial of the OX40 agonist ivuxolimab. The rearrangement joined TRBV28 to TRBJ2-1; 9 bases in between match TRBD1. The origin of this receptor is an adult with an advanced solid tumor such as melanoma, head and neck, liver or kidney cancer. The bases read TGTGCCAGCAGACTTATTGGTTGGACGGGACAGGGATCCTACAATGAGCAGTTCTTC. The resulting protein is CASRLIGWTGQGSYNEQFF.